Following are 19 T cell receptor beta chains from one sample sequenced in a study of early T cells in non-severe SARS-CoV-2 infection. From the 5' RACE reads, TCRdb called clonotypes with MiXCR, one entry per CDR3 protein. The data contain more than 55,000 distinct CDR3 sequences, 9.5% to 15% of them singletons. Sequencing was performed on whole blood. These TCRs come from an adult who was a healthcare worker with PCR-confirmed SARS-CoV-2 infection or an uninfected control (not recorded which).

This clonotype was seen a few times. The J gene is TRBJ1-4, the V gene TRBV7-9; tentatively, D is TRBD1 (6 bases). From germline, CDR1 is SEHNR and CDR2 FQNEAQ (reference sequence). This CDR3 is 14 amino acids long. V was trimmed by 1 base and J by 5 bases, leaving 8 bases between them. CDR3 sequence (DNA): TGTGCCAGCAGCTTAGGACAGGCAAATGAAAAACTGTTTTTT. As protein: CASSLGQANEKLFF.

The chain recombines TRBV10-3 with TRBJ2-7; 7 nucleotides agree with TRBD2. Germline loops: CDR1 ENHRY, CDR2 SYGVKD. Germline trimming cut 6 bases from V and 1 base from J; bases unmatched to any gene: 3. The CDR3 contains 13 residues. The CDR3: CAISLGLSYEQYF. DNA for the CDR3: TGTGCCATCAGCTTGGGACTATCCTACGAGCAGTACTTC.

This clonotype showed up many times. The rearrangement links TRBV10-1 to TRBJ2-3; either TRBD1 or TRBD2 may fit D (5 bases each). Germline V gene data show CDR1 as WNHNN and CDR2 as SYGVQD (reference sequence). The V gene lost 0 bases and the J gene lost 7 bases, with 14 bases spanning the gap. The CDR3 runs 15 residues. Written as DNA, the CDR3 is TGCGCCAGCAGTGAGTCTGGGATAGGGGAGAATACGCAGTATTTT. This codes for CASSESGIGENTQYF.

This clonotype was detected many times. The gene calls are TRBV7-2 and TRBJ2-7, with D tentatively TRBD2 (7 bases). This CDR3 comprises 14 residues. Germline CDR1 and CDR2: SGHTA and FQGNSA. V lost 5 bases and J lost 5, with 16 bases in between. Written as DNA, the CDR3 is TGTGCCAGCAGCGCTCGGGGGGCCCTTGACGAGCAGTACTTC. Residues: CASSARGALDEQYF.

This clonotype was detected ten times or more. V and J are TRBV7-6 and TRBJ2-2, with 10 bases identical to TRBD2. The CDR3 has 17 amino acids. Germline CDR1 reads SGHVS; CDR2 reads FNYEAQ. V trimming: 4 bases; J trimming: 2 bases; junction bases outside the gene matches: 7. CDR3 protein: CASSSRLAGANTGELFF. The CDR3 nucleotides read TGTGCCAGCAGCTCCCGGCTAGCGGGGGCTAACACCGGGGAGCTGTTTTTT. The full variable domain, rest sourced from reference TRBV7-6 and TRBJ2-2, is GAGVSQSPRYKVTKRGQDVALRCDPISGHVSLYWYRQALGQGPEFLTYFNYEAQQDKSGLPNDRFSAERPEGSISTLTIQRTEQRDSAMYRCASSSRLAGANTGELFFGEGSRLTVL.

The genes are TRBV28 and TRBJ2-5; D perhaps matches TRBD1 (6 bases). V was clipped by 3 bases and J by 4 bases, with 9 bases between them. From germline, CDR1 is MDHEN and CDR2 SYDVKM. CDR3 length: 13 residues. CDR3: CASSFRDIETQYF. The CDR3, as DNA: TGTGCCAGCAGTTTCAGGGACATAGAGACCCAGTACTTC.

DNA for the CDR3: TGCGCCAGCAGCTTAACAGGGGCTCAAGCTTTCTTT. Its protein is CASSLTGAQAFF. V gene TRBV5-1 combines with J gene TRBJ1-1, with TRBD1 matching over 7 bases. CDR3 size: 12 residues. Germline CDR1 is SGHRS and CDR2 is YFSETQ. V shed 2 bases and J 9 bases; nucleotides not matched to a gene: 4.

V gene TRBV7-3 combines with J gene TRBJ2-1, with 9 bases lining up with TRBD2. The CDR3 is 15 amino acids. The germline gives CDR1 SGHTA, CDR2 FQGTGA. V lost 5 bases, J lost 10 bases, and 12 bases stayed unmatched. The DNA of the CDR3 is TGTGCCAGCAGCCAATATCATAGCGGGAGTCGCGAGCAGTTCTTC. Amino acids: CASSQYHSGSREQFF.

The chain has TRBV7-9 and TRBJ2-1, with 8 nucleotides matching TRBD2. V dropped 0 bases and J dropped 2; count of bases not matched to a gene: 3. Germline CDR1 SEHNR, CDR2 FQNEAQ (reference sequence). This CDR3 region has 16 residues. CDR3 DNA: TGTGCCAGCAGCTTAGCGGCGGGAGGTACCTACAATGAGCAGTTCTTC. Amino acids: CASSLAAGGTYNEQFF. The full variable domain, its missing parts supplied by reference TRBV7-9 and TRBJ2-1, is DTGVSQNPRHKITKRGQNVTFRCDPISEHNRLYWYRQTLGQGPEFLTYFQNEAQLEKSRLLSDRFSAERPKGSFSTLEIQRTEQGDSAMYLCASSLAAGGTYNEQFFGPGTRLTVL.

This clonotype was detected many times. The V gene is TRBV27, the J gene TRBJ2-1; 11 bases fit TRBD1. Germline V gene sequence: CDR1 MNHEY, CDR2 SMNVEV (reference sequence). V lost 8 bases to trimming and J lost 6 bases; unmatched junction nucleotides: 6. The CDR3 is made up of 14 amino acids. The CDR3 here is CASQGTGGINEQFF. The CDR3 DNA is TGTGCCAGCCAGGGGACAGGGGGGATCAATGAGCAGTTCTTC.

This clonotype was counted between two and nine times. The DNA of the CDR3 is TGTGCCAGCAGCTTTCAACAGTCTGGAAACACCATATATTTT. Its translation: CASSFQQSGNTIYF. The V gene is TRBV7-2, the J gene TRBJ1-3; D is undetermined. Trimming left V 3 bases short and J 1 base short, with 7 bases between. The V gene's germline CDR1 is SGHTA and CDR2 FQGNSA. The CDR3 is made up of 14 amino acids.

This clonotype was observed a handful of times. The gene calls are TRBV6-5 and TRBJ1-5; 8 positions match TRBD1. The germline CDR1 and CDR2 sequences are MNHEY and SVGAGI. V lost 6 bases to trimming and J lost 1 base; unmatched junction nucleotides: 5. The CDR3 is 15 amino acids. The CDR3 reads CASRGTGRSNQPQHF. The CDR3 DNA reads TGTGCCAGCAGGGGGACAGGAAGAAGCAATCAGCCCCAGCATTTT.

V gene TRBV6-5 combines with J gene TRBJ1-4, with TRBD1 matching 7 bases. There are 16 residues in the CDR3. The junction had 7 bases not matched to a gene; V was cut back by 6 bases and J by 0 bases. Germline loops: CDR1 MNHEY, CDR2 SVGAGI. CDR3 bases: TGTGCCAGCAGCCTCGACAGGGAAGCAACTAATGAAAAACTGTTTTTT. Its protein is CASSLDREATNEKLFF.

This clonotype has ten or more counts. The chain combines TRBV18 with TRBJ2-7; D ambiguous. CDR1 is KGHSH and CDR2 is LQKENI in the germline V gene. V lost 0 bases and J 0 bases, leaving 15 bases between the germline ends. The CDR3 is 17 residues long. The CDR3 DNA follows: TGTGCCAGCTCACCACCAATCGTTCCTTCCTACTCCTACGAGCAGTACTTC. Translation: CASSPPIVPSYSYEQYF.

The table lists this clonotype with a few counts. This sequence joins TRBV29-1 and TRBJ2-1; 11 bases fit TRBD2. This CDR3 comprises 16 residues. V shed 4 bases and J 5 bases; nucleotides not matched to a gene: 10. Germline CDR1 reads SQVTM; CDR2 reads ANQGSEA. CDR3 in amino acids: CSVASHGTSGDNEQFF. CDR3 nucleotide sequence: TGCAGCGTTGCTTCTCACGGGACTAGCGGAGACAATGAGCAGTTCTTC.

This clonotype was seen many times. The chain is built from TRBV7-9 and TRBJ1-6; 9 bases line up with TRBD1. Germline V gene lookup returns CDR1 SEHNR and CDR2 FQNEAQ (reference sequence). CDR3 length: 15 residues. V lost 5 bases and J lost 7; bases outside the gene matches: 6. CDR3 nucleotides: TGTGCCAGCAGCGAGGGACAGGGAAGAAATTCACCCCTCCACTTT. This sequence encodes CASSEGQGRNSPLHF.

The rearrangement uses TRBV2 and TRBJ2-7; TRBD2 is a possible D gene (5 bases). Matching the DNA end better, TRBJ2-1 makes the J call doubtful. CDR3 size: 11 residues. Germline V gene data show CDR1 as SNHLY and CDR2 as FYNNEI. The CDR3 loop reads CASKTIYEQFF. As DNA, the CDR3 is TGTGCCAGCAAGACTATCTACGAGCAGTTCTTC.

This clonotype has a count of ten or more. V usage is TRBV7-2 and J usage is TRBJ1-6, with D perhaps TRBD1 (5 bases). CDR1 and CDR2 (germline): SGHTA, FQGNSA. The V end lost 1 base, the J end lost 10 bases, and 17 bases lay between the germline ends. The CDR3 runs 16 residues. The CDR3 sequence: CASSLVGRVPISPLHF. The CDR3 DNA reads TGTGCCAGCAGCTTAGTAGGCAGGGTTCCAATCTCACCCCTCCACTTT.

The chain combines TRBV30 with TRBJ1-4, with 7 bases matching TRBD1. Per the germline V gene, CDR1 is GTSNPN and CDR2 is SVGIG (reference sequence). J was trimmed by 6 bases and V by 3 bases; bases with no gene match: 7. The CDR3 loop spans 14 amino acids. The chain's CDR3 is CAWRRGGGDEKLFF. The CDR3, as DNA: TGTGCCTGGAGACGGGGAGGGGGCGATGAAAAACTGTTTTTT.